These 27 T cell receptor beta chains came from one sample sequenced in a study of OX40 agonist ivuxolimab in advanced cancers. The data were produced by immunoSEQ multiplex PCR, yet TCRdb's version contains in-frame clones alone and is incomplete. The table shows tens of thousands of clones, with approximately 84% occurring only once. This sample comprised CD4+ or CD8+ T cells sorted from blood, obtained in a trial of the OX40 agonist ivuxolimab. The receptors shown here come from an adult with an advanced solid tumor such as melanoma, head and neck, liver or kidney cancer.

The V gene is TRBV18, the J gene TRBJ2-5; 7 nucleotides line up with TRBD2. CDR3 size: 14 residues. Germline lookup yields CDR1 KGHSH and CDR2 LQKENI. V was clipped by 6 bases and J by 0 bases; unmatched bases: 4. This chain's CDR3 is CASSSGGHQETQYF. DNA of the CDR3: TGTGCCAGCTCCTCGGGAGGTCACCAAGAGACCCAGTACTTC.

V is TRBV19 and J is TRBJ1-1; D might be TRBD1 (5 bases). Deletions cut 5 bases from V and 1 base from J, with 8 bases between. Germline CDR1 LNHDA, CDR2 SQIVND (reference sequence). The CDR3 covers 13 residues. CDR3 nucleotides: TGTGCCAGTAGTCGAACAGGGAACACTGAAGCTTTCTTT. Translated: CASSRTGNTEAFF.

The gene calls are TRBV27 and TRBJ1-2; the D gene is possibly TRBD1 (5 bases). The germline V gene has CDR1 MNHEY and CDR2 SMNVEV (reference sequence). The CDR3 totals 13 residues. Trimming left V 8 bases short and J 6 bases short, with 16 bases between. The CDR3 loop reads CASRHPGEHGYTF. The DNA for the CDR3 is TGTGCCAGCCGTCACCCGGGGGAGCATGGCTACACCTTC.

CDR3 region: CASSLLGDLNTEAFF. CDR3 sequence (DNA): TGCGCCAGCAGCTTGTTGGGGGACCTGAACACTGAAGCTTTCTTT. This chain connects TRBV5-1 to TRBJ1-1; a weak D match, TRBD1 (5 bases). The CDR3 runs to 15 residues. Germline V gene data show CDR1 as SGHRS and CDR2 as YFSETQ. V was trimmed by 1 base and J by 0 bases, leaving 10 bases between them.

The V call is TRBV11-3, the J call TRBJ2-5, with a possible D match to TRBD1 (5 bases). The CDR3 has 13 residues. Deletions cut 4 bases from V and 5 bases from J, with 11 bases between. The germline CDR1 and CDR2 sequences are SGHNT and YENEEA. CDR3 residues: CASSSTQGETQYF. CDR3 bases: TGTGCCAGCAGCTCTACTCAGGGTGAGACCCAGTACTTC.

The chain carries TRBV19 and TRBJ1-1; D not certain. Germline loops: CDR1 LNHDA, CDR2 SQIVND (reference sequence). The CDR3 runs 11 residues. V was clipped by 7 bases and J by 8 bases, with 11 bases between them. The CDR3 loop reads CASTWATEAFF. The CDR3 DNA is TGTGCCAGTACATGGGCCACCGAAGCTTTCTTT. The whole variable domain, remainder taken from reference TRBV19 and TRBJ1-1, is DGGITQSPKYLFRKEGQNVTLSCEQNLNHDAMYWYRQDPGQGLRLIYYSQIVNDFQKGDIAEGYSVSREKKESFPLTVTSAQKNPTAFYLCASTWATEAFFGQGTRLTVV.

This CDR3 is CASSASPEAAGYQPQHF. CDR3 DNA: TGCGCCAGCAGTGCCAGCCCAGAAGCCGCAGGTTATCAGCCCCAGCATTTT. The V and J genes are TRBV10-2 and TRBJ1-5, with D unresolved. CDR3 size: 17 residues. Germline loops: CDR1 WSHSY, CDR2 SAAADI. V gave up 4 bases and J gave up 5 bases, with 21 bases separating them.

J is TRBJ2-3 and V is TRBV2; the match to TRBD2 covers 8 bases. The germline gives CDR1 SNHLY, CDR2 FYNNEI. V dropped 10 bases and J dropped 1; count of bases not matched to a gene: 10. The CDR3 sequence is 15 residues long. The DNA for the CDR3 is TGTGCCACCAAAGGTTTAGCGGGGCGCACAGATACGCAGTATTTT. This translates into CATKGLAGRTDTQYF. The full variable domain, rest sourced from reference TRBV2 and TRBJ2-3, is EPEVTQTPSHQVTQMGQEVILRCVPISNHLYFYWYRQILGQKVEFLVSFYNNEISEKSEIFDDQFSVERPDGSNFTLKIRSTKLEDSAMYFCATKGLAGRTDTQYFGPGTRLTVL.

The rearrangement joins TRBV7-9 to TRBJ2-5, with unresolved D. V shed 1 base and J shed 5 bases, with 5 bases lying between them. From germline, CDR1 is SEHNR and CDR2 FQNEAQ (reference sequence). CDR3 length equals 12 residues. Written as DNA, the CDR3 is TGTGCCAGCAGCTTAGAATGGGAGACCCAGTACTTC. Encoded protein: CASSLEWETQYF.

V usage is TRBV18 and J usage is TRBJ1-5; tentative D call: TRBD1 (6 bases). There are 15 residues in the CDR3. Between the trimmed V and J ends, which lost 1 base and 6 bases, there was a span of 13 bases. Germline CDR1 KGHSH, CDR2 LQKENI. CDR3 region: CASSPLGGKGQPQHF. The CDR3 DNA reads TGTGCCAGCTCACCACTCGGGGGCAAGGGTCAGCCCCAGCATTTT. Supplemented by reference TRBV18 and TRBJ1-5, the full variable domain reads NAGVMQNPRHLVRRRGQEARLRCSPMKGHSHVYWYRQLPEEGLKFMVYLQKENIIDESGMPKERFSAEFPKEGPSILRIQQVVRGDSAAYFCASSPLGGKGQPQHFGDGTRLSIL.

The chain combines TRBV7-9 with TRBJ1-4; D uncertain. The V end lost 1 base, the J end lost 5 bases, and 11 bases lay between the germline ends. This CDR3 has 15 amino acids. Germline loops: CDR1 SEHNR, CDR2 FQNEAQ (reference sequence). For the CDR3, the DNA is TGTGCCAGCAGCTTAGACGGATCCTTGAATGAAAAACTGTTTTTT. As protein: CASSLDGSLNEKLFF.

The chain uses TRBV28 and TRBJ1-2, with D possibly being TRBD1 (5 bases). The CDR3 runs to 13 residues. Between the trimmed V and J ends, which lost 8 bases and 2 bases, there was a span of 12 bases. Germline lookup yields CDR1 MDHEN and CDR2 SYDVKM. CDR3 nucleotides: TGTGCCAGCCGGGTTGGGGGGAACTATGGCTACACCTTC. It yields the protein CASRVGGNYGYTF.

This chain connects TRBV6-1 to TRBJ1-2; possibly TRBD1 for D (5 bases). Germline V gene data show CDR1 as MNHNS and CDR2 as SASEGT. The ends were cut back, 10 bases at V and 2 bases at J, with 14 bases in the middle. This CDR3 is 13 amino acids long. CDR3 sequence: CATPRRENYGYTF. CDR3 sequence (DNA): TGTGCCACCCCCCGCAGGGAAAACTATGGCTACACCTTC.

This chain joins TRBV4-2 and TRBJ1-2; TRBD1 aligns across 7 bases. V trimming: 4 bases; J trimming: 5 bases; junction bases outside the gene matches: 10. Germline-derived CDR1 and CDR2 are LGHNA and YNFKEQ. CDR3 length: 15 residues. CDR3 region: CASSPETGSGYGYTF. The CDR3 nucleotides read TGTGCCAGCAGCCCTGAGACAGGGTCGGGGTATGGCTACACCTTC.

The V and J genes are TRBV2 and TRBJ1-2; no clear D. The CDR3 covers 13 residues. Germline assignment: CDR1 SNHLY and CDR2 FYNNEI. With 7 bases removed from V and 6 bases from J, the gap between germline ends came to 15 bases. The CDR3 spells CASNLGSSNGYTF. Here the CDR3 DNA reads TGTGCCAGCAATTTAGGGAGTTCGAATGGCTACACCTTC.

The gene calls are TRBV5-5 and TRBJ1-1; tentative D call: TRBD1 (5 bases). This CDR3 spans 13 amino acids. The V gene's germline CDR1 is SGHKS and CDR2 YYEKEE (reference sequence). V gave up 2 bases and J gave up 5 bases, with 10 bases separating them. CDR3: CASSFAGRTEAFF. For the CDR3, the DNA is TGTGCCAGCAGCTTTGCAGGGAGGACTGAAGCTTTCTTT.

The chain has TRBV27 and TRBJ1-2, with 12 nucleotides matching TRBD1. The V gene end was trimmed by 4 bases and the J gene end by 7 bases; junction bases not matched to a gene: 4. The CDR3 runs 14 residues. Germline loops: CDR1 MNHEY, CDR2 SMNVEV (reference sequence). CDR3 amino acids: CASSWDRGLSGYTF. For the CDR3, the DNA is TGTGCCAGCAGTTGGGACAGGGGGCTTTCTGGCTACACCTTC.

The CDR3 loop reads CASSQEGVSPYEQYF. Written as DNA, the CDR3 is TGCGCCAGCAGCCAAGAAGGTGTGTCCCCCTACGAGCAGTACTTC. The chain carries TRBV4-3 and TRBJ2-7; D gene ambiguous. The CDR3 has 15 residues. Germline CDR1 reads LGHNA; CDR2 reads YSLEER. V lost 0 bases to trimming and J lost 2 bases, with 11 bases between them.

V and J are TRBV13 and TRBJ1-1; 12 bases are a match to TRBD1. The CDR3 is 17 amino acids. V lost 4 bases to trimming and J lost 4 bases; unmatched junction nucleotides: 10. CDR1 and CDR2 from the germline V gene are PRHDT and FYEKMQ (reference sequence). This CDR3 reads CASSSGTGGGRGTEAFF. CDR3 nucleotide sequence: TGTGCCAGCAGCTCCGGGACAGGGGGCGGGAGGGGCACTGAAGCTTTCTTT.

The J gene is TRBJ1-2, the V gene TRBV19, with 8 positions matching TRBD1. The V gene end was trimmed by 7 bases and the J gene end by 3 bases; junction bases not matched to a gene: 10. The CDR3 spans 15 residues. Germline CDR1 and CDR2: LNHDA and SQIVND (reference sequence). Written as DNA, the CDR3 is TGTGCCAGTACCACCCGGGACAGGAGCTACTATGGCTACACCTTC. It yields the protein CASTTRDRSYYGYTF.

This chain connects TRBV5-6 to TRBJ1-1; D may be TRBD1 (5 bases). The length of the CDR3 is 15 residues. CDR1 is SGHDT, CDR2 YYEEEE, per germline. Trimming cost V 3 bases and J 8 bases, with 20 bases left between them. CDR3 residues: CASSSGHGGVIEAFF. DNA of the CDR3: TGTGCCAGCAGCTCGGGGCACGGCGGGGTGATAGAAGCTTTCTTT.

This clone was counted once. This chain uses TRBV27 with TRBJ2-1; D gene uncertain. Per the germline V gene, CDR1 is MNHEY and CDR2 is SMNVEV (reference sequence). V was clipped by 5 bases and J by 4 bases, with 12 bases between them. This CDR3 has 14 residues. The CDR3 DNA is TGTGCCAGCAGTCCACGCCTAGAATACAATGAGCAGTTCTTC. This sequence encodes CASSPRLEYNEQFF.

This clone was counted between two and nine times. The rearrangement joins TRBV7-9 to TRBJ2-3; D possibly corresponds to TRBD1 (5 bases). V lost 11 bases, J lost 3 bases, and 18 bases lay in between. The V gene's germline CDR1 is SEHNR and CDR2 FQNEAQ (reference sequence). This CDR3 comprises 14 residues. CDR3 DNA: TGTGCCCACGATGGGGCTGCTCGGACAGATACGCAGTATTTT. Amino acids: CAHDGAARTDTQYF.

The rearrangement joins TRBV20-1 to TRBJ2-3; D unresolved. Between the trimmed V and J ends, which lost 6 bases and 2 bases, there was a span of 6 bases. Germline CDR1 DFQATT, CDR2 SNEGSKA (reference sequence). The CDR3 totals 11 residues. CDR3 in DNA: TGCAGTGCGTTCTTCACAGATACGCAGTATTTT. Its translation is CSAFFTDTQYF.

This rearrangement joins TRBV18 to TRBJ2-7, with TRBD2 as a possible D gene (5 bases). CDR3 size: 14 residues. The germline CDR1 and CDR2 sequences are KGHSH and LQKENI. Deletions cut 1 base from V and 0 bases from J, with 7 bases between. CDR3 bases: TGTGCCAGCTCACCACGGGAGTTCTCCTACGAGCAGTACTTC. Its translation: CASSPREFSYEQYF. The full variable domain, its missing parts supplied by reference TRBV18 and TRBJ2-7, is NAGVMQNPRHLVRRRGQEARLRCSPMKGHSHVYWYRQLPEEGLKFMVYLQKENIIDESGMPKERFSAEFPKEGPSILRIQQVVRGDSAAYFCASSPREFSYEQYFGPGTRLTVT.

The rearrangement uses TRBV10-3 and TRBJ2-7; D is perhaps TRBD2 (7 bases). In germline, CDR1 is ENHRY, CDR2 SYGVKD. V gave up 10 bases and J gave up 0 bases, with 16 bases separating them. This CDR3 contains 14 residues. The CDR3 sequence: CATGRGGDSYEQYF. Written as DNA, the CDR3 is TGTGCCACAGGAAGGGGGGGGGACTCCTACGAGCAGTACTTC.

This sequence joins TRBV6-5 and TRBJ2-5; the D gene is possibly TRBD2 (7 bases). V lost 2 bases to trimming and J lost 4 bases, with 11 bases between them. The CDR3 has 14 amino acids. Germline V gene lookup returns CDR1 MNHEY and CDR2 SVGAGI. CDR3 in amino acids: CASSYRGGGETQYF. For the CDR3, the DNA is TGTGCCAGCAGTTACAGGGGGGGCGGAGAGACCCAGTACTTC.